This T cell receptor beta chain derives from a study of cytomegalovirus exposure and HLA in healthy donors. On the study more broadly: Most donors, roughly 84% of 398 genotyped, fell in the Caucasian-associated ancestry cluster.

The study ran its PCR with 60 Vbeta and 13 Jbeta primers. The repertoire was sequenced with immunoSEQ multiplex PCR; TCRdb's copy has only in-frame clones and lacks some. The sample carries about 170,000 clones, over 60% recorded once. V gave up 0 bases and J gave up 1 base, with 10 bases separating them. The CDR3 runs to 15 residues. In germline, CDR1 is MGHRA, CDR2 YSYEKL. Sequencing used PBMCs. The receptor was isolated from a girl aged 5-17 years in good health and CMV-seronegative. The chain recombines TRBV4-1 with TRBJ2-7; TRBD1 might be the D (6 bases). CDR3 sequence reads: CASSQEGHQSYEQYF. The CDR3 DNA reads TGCGCCAGCAGCCAAGAGGGACACCAATCCTACGAGCAGTACTTC.